This passage covers 13 T cell receptor beta chains from one sample sequenced in a study of cytomegalovirus exposure and HLA in healthy donors. The study ran its PCR with 60 Vbeta and 13 Jbeta primers. Assay: immunoSEQ multiplex PCR; the TCRdb copy retains only in-frame clones and omits some. Here the sample table reports 75,000 to 95,000 clones. The sample taken for sequencing was PBMCs. The receptors were gathered from a woman aged 55-70 years in good health and CMV-seronegative.

The rearrangement joins TRBV7-2 to TRBJ1-3; no definite D call. Germline V lookup: CDR1 SGHTA, CDR2 FQGNSA. V shed 3 bases and J shed 4 bases, with 4 bases lying between them. The CDR3 spans 12 residues. This CDR3 reads CASSFEGNTIYF. In DNA form, the CDR3 reads TGTGCCAGCAGCTTTGAGGGAAACACCATATATTTT.

The V call is TRBV2, the J call TRBJ2-6, with a tentative D call TRBD1 (5 bases). The CDR3 length is 15 residues. CDR1 is SNHLY, CDR2 FYNNEI, per germline. Trimming pared 6 bases from V and 0 bases from J, leaving 9 bases between. For the CDR3, the DNA is TGTGCCAGCAGGAATCAGGGCTCTGGGGCCAACGTCCTGACTTTC. It translates to CASRNQGSGANVLTF.

The CDR3 bases are TGCGCCAGCAGTTCAGAGGGGGCGGCCCAGTACTTC. Translation: CASSSEGAAQYF. The genes are TRBV4-1 and TRBJ2-5; the match to TRBD1 covers 7 bases. Germline loops: CDR1 MGHRA, CDR2 YSYEKL. The trim removed 6 bases at V and 9 bases at J, leaving 7 bases unmatched. This CDR3 has 12 amino acids.

The J gene is TRBJ1-2, the V gene TRBV28, with 7 bases aligning to TRBD1. V shed 2 bases and J 3 bases; nucleotides not matched to a gene: 6. The CDR3 has 15 amino acids. In germline, CDR1 is MDHEN, CDR2 SYDVKM. DNA of the CDR3: TGTGCCAGCAGTTTAAGCAGGGGGAAGGACTATGGCTACACCTTC. Translated, it gives CASSLSRGKDYGYTF.

V usage is TRBV7-8 and J usage is TRBJ2-5, with 7 bases that match TRBD2. J gave up 4 bases and V 1 base, and 3 bases lay outside the gene matches. CDR1 is SGHVS and CDR2 is FQNEAQ in the germline V gene. The CDR3 extends over 14 amino acids. CDR3 in amino acids: CASSLEGGRETQYF. For the CDR3, the DNA is TGTGCCAGCAGCTTAGAAGGCGGGAGAGAGACCCAGTACTTC.

This chain joins TRBV2 and TRBJ1-4; 8 bases agree with TRBD1. There are 12 residues in the CDR3. In germline, CDR1 is SNHLY, CDR2 FYNNEI. V lost 6 bases and J lost 6; bases outside the gene matches: 0. CDR3 bases: TGTGCCAGCAGGGACAGGGATGAAAAACTGTTTTTT. It encodes CASRDRDEKLFF.

The chain combines TRBV19 with TRBJ2-7; a weak D match, TRBD2 (5 bases). Germline CDR1 reads LNHDA; CDR2 reads SQIVND (reference sequence). The CDR3 is 14 residues long. With 7 bases removed from V and 6 bases from J, the gap between germline ends came to 19 bases. DNA for the CDR3: TGTGCCAGTACCCCTAGCAGCCGGGCGGGCGAGCAGTACTTC. Translation: CASTPSSRAGEQYF.

The chain employs TRBV2 and TRBJ1-2; 9 bases map to TRBD1. Germline CDR1 is SNHLY and CDR2 is FYNNEI. The CDR3 consists of 14 residues. V dropped 5 bases and J dropped 5; count of bases not matched to a gene: 6. The DNA of the CDR3 is TGTGCCAGCAGTTCCGGACAGGGGCCATATGGCTACACCTTC. Its translation is CASSSGQGPYGYTF.

The chain uses TRBV30 and TRBJ2-3; 7 nucleotides agree with TRBD2. Germline CDR1 GTSNPN, CDR2 SVGIG (reference sequence). Trimming cost V 4 bases and J 3 bases; bases outside gene matches: 4. The CDR3 has 13 amino acids. In nucleotides, the CDR3 is TGTGCCTGGACTAGCGGAGGGACAGATACGCAGTATTTT. Translation gives CAWTSGGTDTQYF.

The chain joins TRBV4-2 to TRBJ1-1, with 7 bases matching TRBD1. This CDR3 is 17 amino acids long. V lost 3 bases, J lost 3 bases, and 13 bases stayed unmatched. CDR1 is LGHNA, CDR2 YNFKEQ, per germline. The CDR3 protein is CASSQSRGTTTDTEAFF. In DNA form, the CDR3 reads TGTGCCAGCAGCCAGTCCAGGGGGACCACGACGGACACTGAAGCTTTCTTT.

This chain uses TRBV4-2 with TRBJ1-5, with D possibly matching TRBD1 (5 bases). Trimming removed 1 base at V and 7 bases at J, with 14 bases between. CDR1 is LGHNA, CDR2 YNFKEQ, per germline. The CDR3 is 15 amino acids. Written as DNA, the CDR3 is TGTGCCAGCAGCCAAGCTCGACAGTCGTTGCAGCCCCAGCATTTT. Its translation: CASSQARQSLQPQHF.

V gene TRBV5-6 combines with J gene TRBJ1-3, with unresolved D. V gave up 0 bases and J gave up 2 bases, with 9 bases separating them. This CDR3 is 15 amino acids long. The V gene's germline CDR1 is SGHDT and CDR2 YYEEEE. This chain's CDR3 is CASSLDTNTGNTIYF. CDR3 DNA sequence: TGTGCCAGCAGCTTGGATACTAACACTGGAAACACCATATATTTT.

J is TRBJ2-1 and V is TRBV5-4, with 9 bases matching TRBD2. Trimming cost V 2 bases and J 5 bases; bases outside gene matches: 5. CDR1 and CDR2 (germline): SGHNT, YYREEE (reference sequence). This CDR3 contains 15 residues. The DNA for the CDR3 is TGTGCCAGCAGCTTACAACTAGCGGGTAACAATGAGCAGTTCTTC. Residues: CASSLQLAGNNEQFF.